This TCR beta chain was sequenced for a study of T cell responses to AZD1222 COVID-19 vaccine. Overall study findings and caveats: Among AZD1222 vaccinees, only five to seven were seropositive at baseline. Reports say nearly half of spike-specific TCRs go after unmutated variant regions. Rises in breadth and depth of Spike-specific TCRs came after two AZD1222 doses.

As regards this clone: As yet, its antigen is unknown.

V lost 4 bases and J lost 9, with 13 bases in between. Looked up from germline, CDR1 is GTSNPN and CDR2 is SVGIG (reference sequence). This CDR3 spans 13 amino acids. Produced via immunoSEQ multiplex PCR; TCRdb's table is partial and in-frame only. Of fewer than 200,000 clones in the sample, roughly 88% were seen once. The V call is TRBV30, the J call TRBJ1-6; TRBD1 might be the D (6 bases). The sequence was collected from an adult who received the AZD1222 COVID-19 vaccine. The sequencing used peripheral blood, collected 28 days after the second AZD1222 dose. CDR3 protein: CAWTTGQSSPLHF. CDR3 coding DNA: TGTGCCTGGACCACAGGGCAGTCTTCACCCCTCCACTTT.